These 10 T cell receptor beta chains originate from one sample sequenced in a study of T cell responses to AZD1222 COVID-19 vaccine. Assay: immunoSEQ multiplex PCR; the TCRdb copy retains only in-frame clones and omits some. The data hold about 180,000 clones, with approximately 91% observed a single time. The sample consisted of peripheral blood, taken on day 0 of AZD1222 vaccination. The source of these receptors is an adult in good health.

The J gene is TRBJ2-1, the V gene TRBV18, with 11 bases identical to TRBD2. The CDR3 runs 17 residues. Unmatched junction bases numbered 11, after V lost 6 bases and J lost 4 bases. CDR1 and CDR2 from the germline V gene are KGHSH and LQKENI. In DNA form, the CDR3 reads TGTGCCAGCTCTCCTAGCGGGAGGCCTCCTTATTACAATGAGCAGTTCTTC. Translation gives CASSPSGRPPYYNEQFF.

The chain has TRBV7-9 and TRBJ1-2; D unresolved. CDR3 size: 13 residues. Germline lookup yields CDR1 SEHNR and CDR2 FQNEAQ (reference sequence). Between the trimmed V and J ends, which lost 5 bases and 4 bases, there was a span of 11 bases. The CDR3 reads CASSQGQAYGYTF. The CDR3 bases are TGTGCCAGCAGCCAAGGGCAGGCCTATGGCTACACCTTC.

This chain connects TRBV28 to TRBJ1-5; TRBD1 might be the D (6 bases). Germline CDR1 MDHEN, CDR2 SYDVKM. The ends were cut back, 7 bases at V and 4 bases at J, with 17 bases in the middle. This CDR3 has 15 amino acids. The CDR3 is CASTPTGRGNQPQHF. The DNA for the CDR3 is TGTGCCAGCACCCCAACAGGGAGGGGTAATCAGCCCCAGCATTTT.

The chain links TRBV7-2 to TRBJ1-4; 9 positions agree with TRBD1. The V segment lost 5 bases and the J segment 7 bases; nucleotides outside the gene matches: 5. The CDR3 loop spans 14 amino acids. The V gene's germline CDR1 is SGHTA and CDR2 FQGNSA. The CDR3: CASSVDRGSEKLFF. For the CDR3, the DNA is TGTGCCAGCAGCGTCGACAGGGGGAGTGAAAAACTGTTTTTT.

The genes are TRBV30 and TRBJ2-7; unclear D gene. The V gene lost 1 base and the J gene lost 7 bases, with 11 bases spanning the gap. CDR1 is GTSNPN, CDR2 SVGIG, per germline (reference sequence). This CDR3 comprises 12 residues. The CDR3 bases are TGTGCCTGGAGTGGAACCGTATGGGAGCAGTACTTC. This encodes CAWSGTVWEQYF.

This clone was recorded once. The V gene is TRBV30, the J gene TRBJ2-1, with 11 bases that match TRBD2. J gave up 10 bases and V 0 bases, and 11 bases lay outside the gene matches. This CDR3 has 16 residues. Germline V gene data show CDR1 as GTSNPN and CDR2 as SVGIG (reference sequence). The CDR3 coding sequence is TGTGCCTGGAGTGTTGGCACTAGCGGGAGTGTAAGGGAGCAGTTCTTC. Translating gives CAWSVGTSGSVREQFF.

This sequence joins TRBV5-6 and TRBJ1-6; TRBD1 aligns across 7 bases. The CDR3 totals 14 residues. The V and J ends lost 3 bases and 8 bases, in that order; junction bases with no gene match: 5. CDR1 SGHDT and CDR2 YYEEEE come from the germline V gene. For the CDR3, the DNA is TGTGCCAGCAGCTGGGACAGAGGGGATTCACCCCTCCACTTT. It is translated as CASSWDRGDSPLHF.

V gene TRBV7-9 combines with J gene TRBJ1-1, with 8 bases fitting TRBD1. CDR1 is SEHNR, CDR2 FQNEAQ, per germline (reference sequence). This CDR3 contains 16 residues. V lost 1 base, J lost 0 bases, and 4 bases stayed unmatched. The CDR3 here is CASSLGWTGMNTEAFF. For the CDR3, the DNA is TGTGCCAGCAGCTTAGGCTGGACAGGGATGAACACTGAAGCTTTCTTT.

The J gene is TRBJ1-1, the V gene TRBV7-2; D ambiguous. The CDR3 runs to 14 residues. Germline V gene data show CDR1 as SGHTA and CDR2 as FQGNSA. The ends were cut back, 2 bases at V and 1 base at J, with 8 bases in the middle. CDR3 nucleotide sequence: TGTGCCAGCAGCTTATTTAACGGGAACACTGAAGCTTTCTTT. Protein product: CASSLFNGNTEAFF. Together with reference TRBV7-2 and TRBJ1-1, the CDR3 gives the full variable domain: GAGVSQSPSNKVTEKGKDVELRCDPISGHTALYWYRQSLGQGLEFLIYFQGNSAPDKSGLPSDRFSAERTGGSVSTLTIQRTQQEDSAVYLCASSLFNGNTEAFFGQGTRLTVV.

The chain couples TRBV7-2 to TRBJ1-5, with D hard to call. This CDR3 region has 14 residues. CDR1 is SGHTA, CDR2 FQGNSA, per germline. Trimming left V 1 base short and J 7 bases short, with 11 bases between. The CDR3 is CASSLGWDGQPQHF. The CDR3 DNA reads TGTGCCAGCAGCTTAGGTTGGGATGGCCAGCCCCAGCATTTT.